This TCR beta chain was captured by sequencing in a study of blood T cell repertoires in COVID-19 (dated by TCRdb to the early 2020s). A note on the overall study: Samples from collaborators originated in the United States, Italy and Spain and spanned both the acute and convalescent phases of COVID-19. The material from the prospective study consisted of cDNA or gDNA derived from T cells, B-cell-depleted T cells, or PBMCs. Where available, HLA class I and class II types were obtained from metadata supplied by the sample provider rather than from assay-based typing. The sample metadata nearly always contained a de-identified subject ID, COVID-19 status, age in years and sex. Deeply sampled blood TCRbeta repertoires from subjects exposed to, actively infected with, or recovered from COVID-19 were included in the dataset. The repertoires were made available in a free public database intended to serve as a resource for research on the immune response to SARS-CoV-2. The samples were drawn from two sources: the first 160 participants of the ongoing ImmuneRACE study, and fewer than 1,500 subjects contributed by 6 global collaborators.

The immunoSEQ Assay, a bias-controlled multiplex PCR, was used to amplify TCRbeta CDR3 regions from genomic DNA. Per the authors' processing: The number of nucleated cells in each sample was estimated by amplification of reference gene primers within the assay. To quantify the absolute abundance of each unique TCRbeta CDR3 rearrangement, sequence reads were collapsed and filtered. For each sample, productive Simpson clonality was calculated by taking the square root of Simpson's diversity index across productive rearrangements. Drawn from immuneACCESS, this table holds only the in-frame rearrangements with V and J called that TCRdb kept. Clones are partly lost; checked studies trace under half to an unresolved V gene and leave the rest unexplained. V and J calls and clone size are as listed in that table; D and trimming were resolved from the DNA. This sample holds 150,000 to 180,000 clones; 80% to 90% were observed only once. Jointly, the top ten make up about 15% of the sample.

The germline V gene sets CDR1 to MGHRA and CDR2 to YSYEKL. Between the V and J ends, shortened by 0 bases and 0 bases respectively, the junction contains 9 bases. The cysteine opens and the phenylalanine closes a CDR3 of 15 amino acids. CDR3 DNA only is kept here, 45 bases in frame from base 1. Turning to this clone: This clone's antigen is unknown. Within one base of it there is no much larger clone, and no base qualities were kept.

The collaborating institutions used their own protocols to collect whole blood in K2EDTA tubes. For TCRbeta analysis, collaborators shipped samples as frozen whole blood, isolated PBMCs, or DNA extracted from either of those sample types. Study-level results and caveats: The quantity of clinical and demographic metadata differed by source and by participant and was supplied without curation.

Sequences were obtained from peripheral blood. The TCR was taken from a woman between 40 and 50 years old with acute or convalescent COVID-19. The V and J segments used are TRBV4-1 and TRBJ2-7; no D gene can be assigned with confidence. In nucleotides, the sequence is TGCGCCAGCAGCCAAGATCAACGGAGCTCCTACGAGCAGTACTTC. Its protein is CASSQDQRSSYEQYF.